These 27 T cell receptor beta chains were all obtained from the same sample, sequenced in a study of blood T cells in healthy people across ages. Sample-barcoded 5' priming and a J-beta primer mix drove a second PCR of 7 to 11 cycles. TCRdb reprocessed the 5' RACE reads with MiXCR, giving one entry per CDR3 protein. The sample has more than 500,000 distinct CDR3 sequences, roughly a quarter seen once. These data also featured in a second study, about T cells of mothers and their children.

The source material was blood. Receptors originate from a boy between 2 and 10 years old in good health.

This clonotype was picked up many times. One base away lies a much larger clone, so this may be a sequencing read error. The chain joins TRBV2 to TRBJ2-5; D is ambiguous. Trimming removed 7 bases at V and 1 base at J, with 4 bases between. CDR3 length equals 11 residues. Germline assignment: CDR1 SNHLY and CDR2 FYNNEI. The CDR3 DNA is TGTGCCAGCACCTCCCAAGAGACCCAGTACTTC. This gives the protein CASTSQETQYF. The entire variable domain, with the rest obtained from reference TRBV2 and TRBJ2-5, is as follows: EPEVTQTPSHQVTQMGQEVILRCVPISNHLYFYWYRQILGQKVEFLVSFYNNEISEKSEIFDDQFSVERPDGSNFTLKIRSTKLEDSAMYFCASTSQETQYFGPGTRLLVL.

J is TRBJ2-4 and V is TRBV6-1; the D gene could be TRBD1 or TRBD2 (6 bases each). The CDR3 has 15 residues. The V gene lost 4 bases and the J gene lost 4 bases, with 14 bases spanning the gap. Germline V gene sequence: CDR1 MNHNS, CDR2 SASEGT. CDR3 residues: CASSGGTSLKNIQYF. CDR3 nucleotide sequence: TGTGCCAGCAGTGGCGGGACATCTCTTAAAAACATTCAGTACTTC.

There are a few counts of this clonotype. V gene TRBV6-5 combines with J gene TRBJ2-1, with D possibly being TRBD1 (6 bases). TRBJ2-5 matches the DNA end more closely, so the J call is doubtful. CDR3 length: 14 residues. CDR1 and CDR2 (germline): MNHEY, SVGAGI. This CDR3 is CASARYDRKETQYF. The CDR3 bases are TGTGCCAGCGCCAGATACGACAGGAAAGAGACCCAGTACTTC.

The chain couples TRBV5-1 to TRBJ2-1, with 9 bases fitting TRBD1. Germline CDR1 and CDR2: SGHRS and YFSETQ. V lost 3 bases to trimming and J lost 4 bases; unmatched junction nucleotides: 14. There are 18 residues in the CDR3. In DNA, the CDR3 is TGCGCCAGCAGCTACCTCCCGACAGGGGGGATCCTATACAATGAGCAGTTCTTC. This gives the protein CASSYLPTGGILYNEQFF.

This clonotype turned up a few times. This sequence joins TRBV6-1 and TRBJ2-3, with D possibly being TRBD1 (6 bases). Germline loops: CDR1 MNHNS, CDR2 SASEGT. Trimming removed 5 bases from V and 6 bases from J, with 18 bases in between. CDR3 length equals 15 residues. CDR3 sequence (DNA): TGTGCCAGCAGTAAAAAACAGGGTTCGATTGATACGCAGTATTTT. Translated, it gives CASSKKQGSIDTQYF.

A few counts support this clonotype. The V gene is TRBV5-1, the J gene TRBJ2-3, with TRBD2 identical over 7 bases. V trimming: 2 bases; J trimming: 1 base; junction bases outside the gene matches: 4. CDR1 and CDR2 (germline): SGHRS, YFSETQ. The CDR3 covers 15 residues. This CDR3 reads CASSFAAGRTDTQYF. The DNA for the CDR3 is TGCGCCAGCAGCTTCGCAGCGGGGCGCACAGATACGCAGTATTTT. Looking up the rest from reference TRBV5-1 and TRBJ2-3 gives the full variable domain: KAGVTQTPRYLIKTRGQQVTLSCSPISGHRSVSWYQQTPGQGLQFLFEYFSETQRNKGNFPGRFSGRQFSNSRSEMNVSTLELGDSALYLCASSFAAGRTDTQYFGPGTRLTVL.

The chain has TRBV9 and TRBJ1-1; 7 bases are a match to TRBD1. Trimming cost V 0 bases and J 4 bases; bases outside gene matches: 6. This CDR3 contains 15 residues. Looked up from germline, CDR1 is SGDLS and CDR2 is YYNGEE. The CDR3 sequence: CASSVEIGGVTEAFF. CDR3 bases: TGTGCCAGCAGCGTAGAAATAGGGGGCGTCACTGAAGCTTTCTTT.

The chain joins TRBV24-1 to TRBJ2-3; 7 bases fit TRBD1. From germline, CDR1 is KGHDR and CDR2 SFDVKD. The CDR3 spans 14 residues. The J segment lost 2 bases and the V segment lost 5 bases, leaving 3 bases of the junction unmatched. The CDR3 reads CATSGGGNTDTQYF. In DNA, the CDR3 is TGTGCCACCAGTGGAGGGGGCAACACAGATACGCAGTATTTT.

The rearrangement joins TRBV19 to TRBJ2-6; unclear D gene. Trimming shortened V by 7 bases and J by 2 bases, and 9 bases separated the two germline ends. The CDR3 is 14 residues long. Per the germline V gene, CDR1 is LNHDA and CDR2 is SQIVND (reference sequence). The CDR3 loop is CASKISPGANVLTF. DNA of the CDR3: TGTGCCAGTAAGATAAGTCCTGGGGCCAACGTCCTGACTTTC.

This clonotype was recorded a few times. The CDR3 nucleotides read TGTGCCAGCTCACCACCGGGACAGGGGAATTCGGATGAGCAGTTCTTC. Translation gives CASSPPGQGNSDEQFF. This rearrangement joins TRBV18 to TRBJ2-1, with 10 bases that match TRBD1. Trimming took 0 bases from V and 8 from J; bases not matched to a gene: 7. This CDR3 is 16 amino acids long. Germline CDR1 and CDR2: KGHSH and LQKENI.

CDR3 nucleotide sequence: TGTGCCAGCAGTCCCCAGGGACAGGGTTCCTCTTACGAGCAGTACTTC. It encodes CASSPQGQGSSYEQYF. The chain is built from TRBV12-3 or TRBV12-4 and TRBJ2-7, with 9 bases aligning to TRBD1. The V gene end was trimmed by 5 bases and the J gene end by 4 bases; junction bases not matched to a gene: 12. CDR3 length equals 16 residues.

J is TRBJ2-2 and V is TRBV3-1; D unresolved. Trimming cost V 6 bases and J 8 bases, with 7 bases left between them. The CDR3 runs to 11 residues. The germline V gene encodes CDR1 LGHDT and CDR2 YNNKEL (reference sequence). CDR3 coding DNA: TGTGCCAGCAGGGAAGAAGGGGAGCTGTTTTTT. It is translated as CASREEGELFF.

This clonotype showed up just a few times. This sequence joins TRBV10-3 and TRBJ2-1; 7 positions agree with TRBD2. With V trimmed by 9 bases and J by 9 bases, 17 bases remained unmatched. Germline-derived CDR1 and CDR2 are ENHRY and SYGVKD. The CDR3 totals 15 residues. The CDR3 DNA reads TGTGCCATGGCCCCGAGCGGACTAGAGTGGAGTGAGCAGTTCTTC. This translates into CAMAPSGLEWSEQFF.

This clonotype was found a few times. V gene TRBV20-1 combines with J gene TRBJ1-1; no firm D call. The CDR3 totals 14 residues. Per the germline V gene, CDR1 is DFQATT and CDR2 is SNEGSKA (reference sequence). Trimming removed 6 bases at V and 3 bases at J, with 17 bases between. The CDR3 reads CSAQRWGRDTEAFF. The CDR3 region has the DNA TGCAGTGCACAACGCTGGGGTAGGGACACTGAAGCTTTCTTT.

The gene calls are TRBV19 and TRBJ2-4; D is perhaps TRBD1 or TRBD2 (6 bases each). Trimming shortened V by 5 bases and J by 0 bases, and 14 bases separated the two germline ends. This CDR3 is built from 16 residues. CDR1 is LNHDA and CDR2 is SQIVND in the germline V gene (reference sequence). The DNA for the CDR3 is TGTGCCAGTAGTCCTAAAGGGGGGCTAGCCAAAAACATTCAGTACTTC. It encodes CASSPKGGLAKNIQYF.

This clonotype turned up a few times. The chain couples TRBV11-2 to TRBJ1-1; 9 bases map to TRBD1. Trimming at V came to 5 bases and at J to 5 bases, leaving 12 bases not matched to a gene. The CDR3 loop spans 16 amino acids. Germline V gene lookup returns CDR1 SGHAT and CDR2 FQNNGV. CDR3 bases: TGTGCCAGCAGCACCGGGACAGGGAGAGAGGAGACTGAAGCTTTCTTT. Its translation: CASSTGTGREETEAFF.

This clonotype appeared a few times. This chain joins TRBV29-1 and TRBJ1-3, with D tentatively TRBD1 (5 bases). Germline V CDR1 and CDR2: SQVTM, ANQGSEA. This CDR3 region has 15 residues. V gave up 3 bases and J gave up 0 bases, with 12 bases separating them. Here the CDR3 DNA reads TGCAGCGTTGAGGGGCCCAGATACTCTGGAAACACCATATATTTT. This gives the protein CSVEGPRYSGNTIYF.

The J gene is TRBJ2-1, the V gene TRBV5-1; 7 nucleotides line up with TRBD2. CDR3 length: 17 residues. Unmatched junction bases numbered 11, after V lost 1 base and J lost 4 bases. CDR1 SGHRS and CDR2 YFSETQ come from the germline V gene. Here the CDR3 DNA reads TGCGCCAGCAGCTTGAAGAGGAGCGGGAACCAATACAATGAGCAGTTCTTC. Protein: CASSLKRSGNQYNEQFF.

V gene TRBV7-9 combines with J gene TRBJ2-5; 11 bases are shared with TRBD2. CDR1 and CDR2 from the germline V gene are SEHNR and FQNEAQ (reference sequence). This CDR3 spans 12 amino acids. J lost 12 bases, V lost 5 bases, and 5 bases had no gene match. CDR3 DNA sequence: TGTGCCAGCAGCAACACTAGCGGGGGCAAGTACTTC. Translating it yields CASSNTSGGKYF.

The J gene is TRBJ2-6, the V gene TRBV27; D remains ambiguous. The CDR3 is 13 amino acids. Germline V CDR1 and CDR2: MNHEY, SMNVEV (reference sequence). V dropped 5 bases and J dropped 5 bases, with 7 bases sitting between them. The CDR3 loop reads CASSPQWANVLTF. For the CDR3, the DNA is TGTGCCAGCAGTCCACAGTGGGCCAACGTCCTGACTTTC.

This sequence joins TRBV20-1 and TRBJ2-5, with D maybe TRBD1 (6 bases). TRBJ2-7 explains the end of the DNA better; the J call may be wrong. There are 13 residues in the CDR3. CDR1 and CDR2 (germline): DFQATT, SNEGSKA (reference sequence). In DNA form, the CDR3 reads TGCAGTGTCCTTAAACAGGGTCTGGGCGAGCAGTACTTC. It translates to CSVLKQGLGEQYF.

This sequence joins TRBV7-3 and TRBJ2-3; a possible D gene is TRBD2 (6 bases). CDR1 is SGHTA, CDR2 FQGTGA, per germline. Trimming cost V 1 base and J 1 base, with 12 bases left between them. There are 16 residues in the CDR3. The CDR3 sequence is CASSLSRSSGTDTQYF. The CDR3 region has the DNA TGTGCCAGCAGCTTAAGCAGGTCTAGCGGCACAGATACGCAGTATTTT.

V and J are TRBV28 and TRBJ2-5; D is unresolved. TRBJ2-7 explains the end of the DNA better; the J call may be wrong. This CDR3 spans 13 amino acids. Germline V gene lookup returns CDR1 MDHEN and CDR2 SYDVKM. CDR3 DNA: TGTGCCACCAATATGGACCGAACCTACGAGCAGTACTTC. Residues: CATNMDRTYEQYF.

This clonotype was recorded once. The chain uses TRBV5-4 and TRBJ2-7, with 10 bases that match TRBD2. CDR1 and CDR2 (germline): SGHNT, YYREEE (reference sequence). The CDR3 contains 16 residues. Unmatched junction bases numbered 10, after V lost 6 bases and J lost 1 base. The CDR3 nucleotides are TGTGCCAGCAACTCCGGGACTAGCGTCGGATCCTACGAGCAGTACTTC. Its protein is CASNSGTSVGSYEQYF.

A note on this clonotype: The CDR3 ends on some other residue instead of the conserved phenylalanine or tryptophan, so this is likely a read error. The V and J genes are TRBV12-3 or TRBV12-4 and TRBJ2-5; no clear D gene. The CDR3 extends over 12 amino acids. CDR3 loop: CAGRLGGNVQYS. The CDR3 DNA reads TGTGCCGGCAGACTGGGCGGAAATGTGCAGTACTCC.

The gene calls are TRBV20-1 and TRBJ2-3; 15 positions agree with TRBD2. There are 19 residues in the CDR3. Germline V gives CDR1 DFQATT, CDR2 SNEGSKA (reference sequence). The trim removed 1 base at V and 0 bases at J, leaving 8 bases unmatched. The CDR3 DNA is TGCAGTGCTAGAGGTTCGGGACTAGCGGGAGGATCTAGCACAGATACGCAGTATTTT. Protein product: CSARGSGLAGGSSTDTQYF.

The chain carries TRBV3-1 and TRBJ2-5, with unresolved D. The germline CDR1 and CDR2 sequences are LGHDT and YNNKEL (reference sequence). The CDR3 length is 14 residues. V was clipped by 4 bases and J by 1 base, with 10 bases between them. CDR3 sequence reads: CASSPLDLQETQYF. The CDR3 DNA is TGTGCCAGCAGCCCTCTGGATCTCCAAGAGACCCAGTACTTC.